A single sample is the source of the 9 T cell receptor beta chains below, sequenced in a study of OX40 agonist ivuxolimab in advanced cancers. TCRdb keeps only in-frame clones here, not all; method: immunoSEQ multiplex PCR. Of around 35,000 clones in the sample, roughly 90% are singletons; the top ten hold roughly 4%. The specimen comprised CD4+ or CD8+ T cells sorted from blood, sampled in a trial of the OX40 agonist ivuxolimab. The receptors were sampled from an adult with an advanced solid tumor such as melanoma, head and neck, liver or kidney cancer.

J is TRBJ2-7 and V is TRBV7-8; D gene unclear. Germline V CDR1 and CDR2: SGHVS, FQNEAQ. The V and J ends lost 3 bases and 2 bases respectively, with 8 bases between them. The CDR3 loop spans 13 amino acids. CDR3 nucleotide sequence: TGTGCCAGCAGCTTTGGCAGAGCCTACGAGCAGTACTTC. The encoded protein is CASSFGRAYEQYF.

Here the CDR3 reads CASAIAGGDEQFF. The CDR3 coding sequence is TGTGCCAGCGCGATAGCGGGAGGGGATGAGCAGTTCTTC. V usage is TRBV7-9 and J usage is TRBJ2-1; 11 nucleotides line up with TRBD2. Germline-derived CDR1 and CDR2 are SEHNR and FQNEAQ (reference sequence). Losses at the gene ends were 8 bases for V and 8 bases for J; bases not matched to a gene: 5. This CDR3 contains 13 residues.

The chain joins TRBV25-1 to TRBJ2-6; D remains ambiguous. With 5 bases removed from V and 0 bases from J, the gap between germline ends came to 8 bases. Germline assignment: CDR1 MGHDK and CDR2 SYGVNS. This CDR3 contains 15 residues. In DNA form, the CDR3 reads TGTGCCAGCAGTTTTTCAGTCTCTGGGGCCAACGTCCTGACTTTC. Protein sequence: CASSFSVSGANVLTF.

This chain joins TRBV7-9 and TRBJ2-1; 9 bases are a match to TRBD2. The V gene end was trimmed by 5 bases and the J gene end by 7 bases; junction bases not matched to a gene: 3. This CDR3 has 13 residues. The germline gives CDR1 SEHNR, CDR2 FQNEAQ (reference sequence). The DNA for the CDR3 is TGTGCCAGCAGCGTTAGCGGGGGTAATGAGCAGTTCTTC. As protein: CASSVSGGNEQFF.

The table lists this clone with a count of one. This rearrangement joins TRBV19 to TRBJ2-7; TRBD1 agrees at 8 bases. The germline V gene encodes CDR1 LNHDA and CDR2 SQIVND (reference sequence). Unmatched junction bases numbered 6, after V lost 3 bases and J lost 2 bases. CDR3 size: 15 residues. The DNA of the CDR3 is TGTGCCAGTAGTATCTACGGACAGGGACCCTACGAGCAGTACTTC. It codes for CASSIYGQGPYEQYF.

The rearrangement links TRBV4-1 to TRBJ2-5; D is uncertain. This CDR3 region has 14 residues. From germline, CDR1 is MGHRA and CDR2 YSYEKL. V lost 4 bases, J lost 4 bases, and 13 bases lay in between. Here the CDR3 reads CASSPSRLAETQYF. The CDR3 DNA reads TGCGCCAGCAGCCCCTCTCGTTTGGCAGAGACCCAGTACTTC.

The rearrangement uses TRBV28 and TRBJ2-5; possibly TRBD1 for D (5 bases). The CDR3 covers 14 residues. From germline, CDR1 is MDHEN and CDR2 SYDVKM. Trimming stripped 6 bases from V and 1 base from J, with 12 bases between. Here the CDR3 DNA reads TGTGCCAGCAGCGCCGACAGAGTCCAAGAGACCCAGTACTTC. Protein: CASSADRVQETQYF.

J is TRBJ1-1 and V is TRBV5-6; D ambiguous. Germline V gene lookup returns CDR1 SGHDT and CDR2 YYEEEE. Deletions cut 4 bases from V and 1 base from J, with 14 bases between. The CDR3 covers 15 residues. Here the CDR3 reads CASSPGILGNTEAFF. CDR3 sequence (DNA): TGTGCCAGCAGCCCTGGGATCCTCGGGAACACTGAAGCTTTCTTT.

This clone was seen a few times. Other DNA sequences in this specimen translate into the identical CDR3. The chain links TRBV18 to TRBJ1-5; D might be TRBD1 (5 bases). Germline CDR1 is KGHSH and CDR2 is LQKENI. The CDR3 spans 14 residues. Trimming left V 6 bases short and J 3 bases short, with 12 bases between. This chain's CDR3 is CASSPGHNNQPQHF. DNA of the CDR3: TGTGCCAGCTCCCCCGGACACAACAATCAGCCCCAGCATTTT.